This TCR beta chain was recovered during a study of post-analysis software for immune sequencing data. Broader study findings: Controls showed lower frequencies than patients for roughly 5 TRBV segments, and TRBV5-6, TRBV5-1 and TRBV20-1 were among these. Diversity measured as normalized Chao1 was significantly lower in multiple sclerosis patients than in controls.

The count of this clonotype is one. Its antigen is currently unknown. Germline assignment: CDR1 SGHRS and CDR2 YFSETQ. CDR3 length: 14 amino acids. V shed 5 bases and J shed 1 base, with 13 bases lying between them. Carried by the TCR beta cDNA libraries were unique molecular identifiers. TCRdb reprocessed the PCR reads with MiXCR, giving one entry per CDR3 protein. This sample has hundreds of thousands of distinct CDR3 sequences, with 59% found just once. The chain joins TRBV5-1 to TRBJ2-7, with D possibly being TRBD2 (5 bases). The sample was blood. The origin of this receptor is a girl aged 2-9 years with multiple sclerosis. The DNA for the CDR3 is TGCGCCAGCAGGCGCCCTGGAGGTTCCTACGAGCAGTACTTC. Protein product: CASRRPGGSYEQYF.